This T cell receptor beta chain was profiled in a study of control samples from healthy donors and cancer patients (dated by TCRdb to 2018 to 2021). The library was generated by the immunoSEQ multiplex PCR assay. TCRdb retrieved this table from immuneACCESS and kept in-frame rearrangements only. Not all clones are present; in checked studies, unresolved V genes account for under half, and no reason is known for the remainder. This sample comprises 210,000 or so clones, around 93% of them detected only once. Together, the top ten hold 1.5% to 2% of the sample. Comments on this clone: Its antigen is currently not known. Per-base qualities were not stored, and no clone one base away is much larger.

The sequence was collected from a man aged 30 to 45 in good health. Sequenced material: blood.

Here is the DNA: TGTGCCAGCTCAAACAGGGTGGTTCTGACCGGGGAGCTGTTTTTT. Its amino acids are CASSNRVVLTGELFF. Here the chain combines TRBV18 and TRBJ2-2, with a weak D call of TRBD1 (6 bases match). For CDR1 and CDR2, the germline V gene lists KGHSH and LQKENI. Trimming at the junction amounts to 5 bases on V and 5 bases on J, and the germline ends lie 15 bases apart. The CDR3, from cysteine to phenylalanine, totals 15 residues. CDR3 DNA only is kept here, 45 bases in frame from base 1.